A selection of T cell receptor beta chains follows, all from one sample in a study of T-cell memory formation after mild COVID-19. TCRdb re-analysed the 5' RACE reads in MiXCR, keeping a single row per CDR3 protein. The top ten hold 7% to 9.5% of the sample, which has a few hundred thousand distinct CDR3 sequences, about 24% seen once. The specimen sequenced was PBMCs or a T cell subset sorted from them (not recorded which). Receptor source: an adult woman who had mild COVID-19 (a few samples of this study predate the infection). Cell type and time point are not known. CDR3s include the opening cysteine and the closing phenylalanine or tryptophan. A D gene is named only where the DNA matches it firmly. The size of a clone is reported for some rows only, either as once, few or many, or as a class for expanded clones.

NA	NA	TRBV18	TRBJ2-3	CASSPLAITDTQYF	TGTGCCAGCTCACCGCTAGCGATCACAGATACGCAGTATTTT
NA	TRBD1	TRBV7-9	TRBJ2-7	CASSSRTGRSYEQYF	TGTGCCAGCAGCTCCAGGACAGGGCGTTCCTACGAGCAGTACTTC
few	NA	TRBV15	TRBJ1-1	CATRHLMNTEAFF	TGTGCCACTAGACACCTTATGAACACTGAAGCTTTCTTT
NA	NA	TRBV7-9	TRBJ1-5	CASSSQAQPQHF	TGTGCCAGCAGCTCACAAGCGCAGCCCCAGCATTTT
NA	NA	TRBV12-3/TRBV12-4	TRBJ2-3	CASSLQGHSTDTQYF	TGTGCCAGCAGTTTGCAGGGACATAGCACAGATACGCAGTATTTT
NA	TRBD2	TRBV24-1	TRBJ2-1	CATSDRTSADNEQFF	TGTGCCACCAGTGATCGGACTAGCGCCGACAATGAGCAGTTCTTC
few	TRBD2	TRBV12-3/TRBV12-4	TRBJ2-7	CASRPPSGLYEQYF	TGTGCCAGCAGACCCCCTAGCGGGCTCTACGAGCAGTACTTC
NA	NA	TRBV4-2	TRBJ2-5	CASSTQGGETQYF	TGTGCCAGCAGCACCCAAGGTGGAGAGACCCAGTACTTC
NA	NA	TRBV6-1	TRBJ1-5	CASSEAYLVHQPQHF	TGTGCCAGCAGTGAAGCGTATCTAGTCCATCAGCCCCAGCATTTT
NA	TRBD2	TRBV7-9	TRBJ2-3	CASSLRPQRGGDTQYF	TGTGCCAGCAGCTTAAGGCCCCAGCGGGGAGGTGATACGCAGTATTTT
few	TRBD1	TRBV5-1	TRBJ2-7	CASRPGQGAFYEQYF	TGCGCCAGCAGACCCGGACAGGGGGCGTTCTACGAGCAGTACTTC
few	TRBD1	TRBV6-2/TRBV6-3	TRBJ1-2	CASSFPPGQASYGYTF	TGTGCCAGCAGTTTTCCCCCGGGACAGGCAAGCTATGGCTACACCTTC
NA	NA	TRBV7-7	TRBJ2-5	CASSSKGHPGRQETQYF	TGTGCCAGCAGCTCTAAAGGCCACCCGGGAAGGCAAGAGACCCAGTACTTC
NA	NA	TRBV9	TRBJ1-1	CASSTVTPGAEAFF	TGTGCCAGCAGCACCGTCACACCGGGCGCTGAAGCTTTCTTT
NA	NA	TRBV24-1	TRBJ2-3	CATSDLKGTDTQYF	TGTGCCACCAGTGATTTGAAGGGCACCGATACGCAGTATTTT
NA	NA	TRBV13	TRBJ2-5	CASSYRLEGQETQYF	TGTGCCAGCAGCTATCGACTAGAGGGACAGGAGACCCAGTACTTC
many	TRBD2	TRBV6-1	TRBJ2-7	CASSEAGAGGFEQYF	TGTGCCAGCAGTGAAGCAGGAGCGGGAGGGTTCGAGCAGTACTTC
NA	TRBD2	TRBV5-8	TRBJ2-7	CASSWGWGTSGRFYEQYF	TGTGCCAGCAGCTGGGGGTGGGGGACTAGCGGGAGGTTCTACGAGCAGTACTTC
NA	TRBD1	TRBV12-3/TRBV12-4	TRBJ1-3	CASKGLGTGDGNTIYF	TGTGCCAGCAAAGGATTAGGGACAGGGGATGGAAACACCATATATTTT
NA	TRBD2	TRBV7-3	TRBJ2-2	CASSLLAGRTGELFF	TGTGCCAGCAGCTTACTAGCGGGACGCACCGGGGAGCTGTTTTTT
NA	NA	TRBV6-6	TRBJ2-1	CASSYKGKGYNEQFF	TGTGCCAGCAGTTACAAGGGTAAAGGGTACAATGAGCAGTTCTTC
few	NA	TRBV24-1	TRBJ2-1	CATGTTMGQFF	TGTGCCACTGGCACAACGATGGGGCAGTTCTTC
NA	TRBD2	TRBV6-4	TRBJ2-1	CASSDFSGGARSYNEQFF	TGTGCCAGCAGTGACTTTAGCGGGGGGGCACGTTCCTACAATGAGCAGTTCTTC